These 22 T cell receptor beta chains were all obtained from the same sample, sequenced in a study of T cells after posttransplantation cyclophosphamide. The repertoire was sequenced with immunoSEQ multiplex PCR; TCRdb's copy has only in-frame clones and lacks some. The sample includes around 34,000 clones, none of them occurring once. Sequenced input: PBMCs. These receptors were collected from a man in his fifties in good health, CMV-negative, and a related stem cell transplant donor.

The sample holds many counts of this clone. In DNA, the CDR3 is TGCGCCAGCAGCTTCCCGGGGGGACGGGAGACCCAGTACTTC. Translation: CASSFPGGRETQYF. The chain links TRBV5-1 to TRBJ2-5; 7 positions match TRBD2. CDR1 SGHRS and CDR2 YFSETQ come from the germline V gene. The trim removed 2 bases at V and 5 bases at J, leaving 6 bases unmatched. The CDR3 has 14 residues. Using reference TRBV5-1 and TRBJ2-5 for the parts outside the CDR3, the full variable domain is KAGVTQTPRYLIKTRGQQVTLSCSPISGHRSVSWYQQTPGQGLQFLFEYFSETQRNKGNFPGRFSGRQFSNSRSEMNVSTLELGDSALYLCASSFPGGRETQYFGPGTRLLVL.

This clone was observed many times. The chain carries TRBV5-1 and TRBJ1-1; D unclear. This CDR3 contains 17 residues. Germline CDR1 and CDR2: SGHRS and YFSETQ. V shed 0 bases and J shed 4 bases, with 19 bases lying between them. This chain's CDR3 is CASSLVGSSGFVTEAFF. CDR3 bases: TGCGCCAGCAGCTTGGTTGGTTCTTCCGGGTTTGTCACTGAAGCTTTCTTT.

This clone was observed at least ten times. The J gene is TRBJ1-3, the V gene TRBV6-6; no definite D call. CDR1 is MNHNY, CDR2 SVGAGI, per germline (reference sequence). CDR3 length: 14 amino acids. V lost 4 bases and J lost 0, with 7 bases in between. As DNA, the CDR3 is TGTGCCAGCAGTTCCGGGATCTCTGGAAACACCATATATTTT. This sequence encodes CASSSGISGNTIYF.

This clone was found many times. The chain couples TRBV2 to TRBJ2-1; TRBD2 aligns across 7 bases. The CDR3 has 13 residues. Trimming cost V 11 bases and J 3 bases; bases outside gene matches: 7. Germline CDR1 reads SNHLY; CDR2 reads FYNNEI. CDR3 region: CASLSGIYNEQFF. Written as DNA, the CDR3 is TGTGCCTCGTTAAGCGGGATCTACAATGAGCAGTTCTTC.

This clone has at least ten counts. The rearrangement uses TRBV2 and TRBJ1-1; 12 bases fit TRBD1. The CDR3 is 16 residues long. Germline CDR1 SNHLY, CDR2 FYNNEI. After removal of 7 bases from V and 0 bases from J, the junction contained 6 bases not matched to a gene. The CDR3 sequence: CASISGTGGLNTEAFF. In DNA form, the CDR3 reads TGTGCCAGCATTTCCGGGACAGGGGGCCTGAACACTGAAGCTTTCTTT.

This clone was observed a few times. The chain links TRBV7-9 to TRBJ2-3; no firm D call. Deletions cut 5 bases from V and 4 bases from J, with 7 bases between. Per the germline V gene, CDR1 is SEHNR and CDR2 is FQNEAQ (reference sequence). This CDR3 is built from 12 residues. The CDR3 here is CASSAEADTQYF. The CDR3 region has the DNA TGTGCCAGCAGCGCAGAGGCAGATACGCAGTATTTT.

There are many counts of this clone. The chain has TRBV6-5 and TRBJ1-5, with 8 bases aligning to TRBD1. CDR3 size: 14 residues. Germline V gives CDR1 MNHEY, CDR2 SVGAGI. Germline trimming cut 6 bases from V and 5 bases from J; bases unmatched to any gene: 6. The CDR3 nucleotides are TGTGCCAGCAGCGGACAGGGCGGGGATCAGCCCCAGCATTTT. As protein: CASSGQGGDQPQHF.

The chain has TRBV27 and TRBJ2-7; tentative D call: TRBD1 (6 bases). The germline gives CDR1 MNHEY, CDR2 SMNVEV (reference sequence). The germline V and J ends were trimmed by 3 bases and 3 bases, with 36 bases remaining between them. CDR3 length: 22 residues. The CDR3 region has the DNA TGTGCCAGCAGTTTTTCGCCCAGACTCACCGATTACAAGGACAGATTTATCTACGAGCAGTACTTC. Amino acids: CASSFSPRLTDYKDRFIYEQYF.

This clone has at least ten counts. The J gene is TRBJ2-3, the V gene TRBV19; no reliable D call. Per germline, CDR1 LNHDA and CDR2 SQIVND (reference sequence). This CDR3 has 13 residues. Trimming cost V 3 bases and J 3 bases, with 7 bases left between them. DNA for the CDR3: TGTGCCAGTAGTATTATGACAACAGATACGCAGTATTTT. Amino acid sequence: CASSIMTTDTQYF.

This clone was observed many times. This rearrangement joins TRBV7-8 to TRBJ1-1; D is uncertain. Trimming shortened V by 7 bases and J by 4 bases, and 13 bases separated the two germline ends. Germline-derived CDR1 and CDR2 are SGHVS and FQNEAQ. This CDR3 region has 13 residues. The CDR3 reads CASTLTLSTEAFF. Here the CDR3 DNA reads TGTGCCAGCACCCTAACCCTGAGCACTGAAGCTTTCTTT.

There are many counts of this clone. The V and J genes are TRBV18 and TRBJ2-7; 8 nucleotides line up with TRBD1. Per the germline V gene, CDR1 is KGHSH and CDR2 is LQKENI. After removal of 3 bases from V and 3 bases from J, the junction contained 16 bases not matched to a gene. The CDR3 covers 18 residues. Here the CDR3 reads CASSPFEGRGRSVYEQYF. DNA for the CDR3: TGTGCCAGCTCACCTTTTGAGGGCAGGGGGCGATCTGTCTACGAGCAGTACTTC. Based on the CDR3 plus reference TRBV18 and TRBJ2-7, the full variable domain is NAGVMQNPRHLVRRRGQEARLRCSPMKGHSHVYWYRQLPEEGLKFMVYLQKENIIDESGMPKERFSAEFPKEGPSILRIQQVVRGDSAAYFCASSPFEGRGRSVYEQYFGPGTRLTVT.

This clone was detected many times. The chain has TRBV9 and TRBJ2-7; D might be TRBD2 (5 bases). The germline V gene has CDR1 SGDLS and CDR2 YYNGEE. The CDR3 has 13 residues. V was pared by 4 bases and J by 5 bases, with 13 bases between. As DNA, the CDR3 is TGTGCCAGCAGCCTTTCGATCGGGGACGAGCAGTACTTC. It is translated as CASSLSIGDEQYF. Based on the CDR3 plus reference TRBV9 and TRBJ2-7, the full variable domain is DSGVTQTPKHLITATGQRVTLRCSPRSGDLSVYWYQQSLDQGLQFLIQYYNGEERAKGNILERFSAQQFPDLHSELNLSSLELGDSALYFCASSLSIGDEQYFGPGTRLTVT.

This clone occurred many times. V usage is TRBV2 and J usage is TRBJ2-5; D remains ambiguous. The CDR3 loop spans 11 amino acids. Trimming took off 6 bases at V and 6 bases at J, with 8 bases between the two ends. CDR1 is SNHLY, CDR2 FYNNEI, per germline. The CDR3 is CASRYSQTQYF. CDR3 coding DNA: TGTGCCAGCAGGTATTCCCAGACCCAGTACTTC.

This clone came up many times. This chain links TRBV5-1 with TRBJ1-3; possible D gene TRBD1, 5 bases. The V and J ends lost 7 bases and 0 bases respectively, with 14 bases between them. The CDR3 covers 15 residues. Germline CDR1 and CDR2: SGHRS and YFSETQ. CDR3 coding DNA: TGCGCCAGCTGTCTGGGGGAGGCCTCTGGAAACACCATATATTTT. Translating gives CASCLGEASGNTIYF.

In this sample, this clone turned up many times. Written as DNA, the CDR3 is TGTGCCAGCAGCGGCGGAACCCCACTATCACCCCTCCACTTT. Its translation: CASSGGTPLSPLHF. The chain is built from TRBV7-3 and TRBJ1-6, with unresolved D. CDR3 length: 14 residues. The V end lost 5 bases, the J end lost 10 bases, and 15 bases lay between the germline ends. From germline, CDR1 is SGHTA and CDR2 FQGTGA.

Many counts were recorded for this clone. The CDR3 nucleotides read TGTGCCAGCAGCCCTAGCGGGGGGGCCCAGGATACGCAGTATTTT. Translated: CASSPSGGAQDTQYF. This chain uses TRBV7-8 with TRBJ2-3, with 12 bases fitting TRBD2. V trimming: 5 bases; J trimming: 6 bases; junction bases outside the gene matches: 6. Germline values: CDR1 SGHVS, CDR2 FQNEAQ. The CDR3 has 15 residues. Together with reference TRBV7-8 and TRBJ2-3, the CDR3 gives the full variable domain: GAGVSQSPRYKVAKRGQDVALRCDPISGHVSLFWYQQALGQGPEFLTYFQNEAQLDKSGLPSDRFFAERPEGSVSTLKIQRTQQEDSAVYLCASSPSGGAQDTQYFGPGTRLTVL.

This clone has a handful of counts. The chain carries TRBV25-1 and TRBJ1-6; tentative D call: TRBD1 (5 bases). Per the germline V gene, CDR1 is MGHDK and CDR2 is SYGVNS. This CDR3 is built from 16 residues. V gave up 3 bases and J gave up 4 bases, with 13 bases separating them. CDR3 DNA sequence: TGTGCCAGCAGTGACGCCACACGGGGGTATAATTCACCCCTCCACTTT. Translation gives CASSDATRGYNSPLHF.

This clone was counted many times. V and J are TRBV6-5 and TRBJ1-2; TRBD1 agrees at 7 bases. The CDR3 is 15 amino acids. Trimming cost V 4 bases and J 7 bases; bases outside gene matches: 12. Germline CDR1 reads MNHEY; CDR2 reads SVGAGI. In DNA, the CDR3 is TGTGCCAGCAGTTCAGACCTACAGGGGTACTTTGGCTACACCTTC. Translation: CASSSDLQGYFGYTF.

In this sample, this clone turned up many times. The V gene is TRBV7-8, the J gene TRBJ1-6, with D unclear. Trimming shortened V by 0 bases and J by 6 bases, and 15 bases separated the two germline ends. Germline V gene lookup returns CDR1 SGHVS and CDR2 FQNEAQ. The CDR3 contains 17 residues. CDR3 sequence reads: CASSLAYRVVGNSPLHF. The CDR3 DNA reads TGTGCCAGCAGCTTAGCGTATCGGGTGGTCGGTAATTCACCCCTCCACTTT.

This clone occurred many times. The CDR3: CASSLGLVGTLGEQFF. For the CDR3, the DNA is TGTGCCAGCAGCTTAGGACTAGTTGGGACCTTGGGTGAGCAGTTCTTC. The chain combines TRBV7-9 with TRBJ2-1; tentatively, D is TRBD2 (6 bases). The CDR3 runs to 16 residues. The ends were cut back, 1 base at V and 9 bases at J, with 19 bases in the middle. Germline V CDR1 and CDR2: SEHNR, FQNEAQ (reference sequence). The full variable domain, rest sourced from reference TRBV7-9 and TRBJ2-1, is DTGVSQNPRHKITKRGQNVTFRCDPISEHNRLYWYRQTLGQGPEFLTYFQNEAQLEKSRLLSDRFSAERPKGSFSTLEIQRTEQGDSAMYLCASSLGLVGTLGEQFFGPGTRLTVL.

This sequence joins TRBV7-2 and TRBJ2-3, with D possibly being TRBD2 (5 bases). The ends were cut back, 5 bases at V and 6 bases at J, with 12 bases in the middle. CDR1 is SGHTA and CDR2 is FQGNSA in the germline V gene. This CDR3 region has 13 residues. The CDR3 DNA sequence: TGTGCCAGCAGCCCTCGGACTGCGGATACGCAGTATTTT. Translating it yields CASSPRTADTQYF.

This clone was observed many times. This chain uses TRBV10-3 with TRBJ2-7; maybe TRBD1 (5 bases). Germline assignment: CDR1 ENHRY and CDR2 SYGVKD. Trimming pared 4 bases from V and 0 bases from J, leaving 19 bases between. The CDR3 sequence is 17 residues long. The CDR3: CAISGPSGLGLSYEQYF. The CDR3 nucleotides are TGTGCCATCAGTGGTCCGTCAGGGTTAGGCCTCTCCTACGAGCAGTACTTC.